The 16 T cell receptor beta chains listed next were all sequenced from one sample in a study of blood T cell repertoires in COVID-19 (dated by TCRdb to about 2020). The library was prepared using the immunoSEQ multiplex PCR assay. TCRdb took this table from immuneACCESS and kept in-frame rearrangements with V and J called. Such tables lack part of the clones; where checked against another copy, unresolved V genes explain under half of the gap, and the rest is unexplained. Recorded for this sample are 150,000 or so clones; about 80% of them occurred a single time. The ten largest account for 4% of the sample. The sequencing input was peripheral blood. Receptor source: a woman aged 55-70 years with acute or convalescent COVID-19.

The V and J genes are TRBV5-1 and TRBJ2-3; 7 nucleotides match TRBD2. The CDR3 is made up of 16 amino acids. Germline trimming cut 0 bases from V and 6 bases from J; bases unmatched to any gene: 10. Germline CDR1 is SGHRS and CDR2 is YFSETQ. The CDR3 coding sequence is TGCGCCAGCAGCTTGGGTGGGCGGGAGAGGATCGATACGCAGTATTTT. Its translation is CASSLGGRERIDTQYF.

V and J are TRBV10-2 and TRBJ2-3; D is uncertain. V was trimmed by 0 bases and J by 10 bases, leaving 11 bases between them. The CDR3 has 13 residues. Germline-derived CDR1 and CDR2 are WSHSY and SAAADI. CDR3 loop: CASSESVLSAQYF. CDR3 bases: TGCGCCAGCAGTGAGTCGGTACTGTCGGCGCAGTATTTT.

The rearrangement uses TRBV27 and TRBJ2-1; 8 positions match TRBD2. Looked up from germline, CDR1 is MNHEY and CDR2 is SMNVEV (reference sequence). This CDR3 comprises 16 residues. The J segment lost 2 bases and the V segment lost 3 bases, leaving 6 bases of the junction unmatched. CDR3 amino acids: CASSFSGLAPYNEQFF. The DNA of the CDR3 is TGTGCCAGCAGTTTCTCCGGACTAGCTCCCTACAATGAGCAGTTCTTC.

This clone was found once. The CDR3 is CASSETGQLYGYTF. The CDR3 region has the DNA TGCGCCAGCTCGGAAACAGGCCAACTCTATGGCTACACCTTC. This chain connects TRBV5-1 to TRBJ1-2; D might be TRBD1 (5 bases). V lost 7 bases to trimming and J lost 4 bases, with 17 bases between them. The CDR3 totals 14 residues. Germline-derived CDR1 and CDR2 are SGHRS and YFSETQ.

In this sample, this clone turned up a few times. CDR3 bases: TGTGCCAGCAGTCCAACGCGACAGGGACCACTCTATGGCTACACCTTC. Amino acid sequence: CASSPTRQGPLYGYTF. This chain uses TRBV28 with TRBJ1-2, with TRBD1 matching over 7 bases. V gave up 5 bases and J gave up 4 bases; unmatched junction bases: 13. Germline lookup yields CDR1 MDHEN and CDR2 SYDVKM. This CDR3 is 16 amino acids long.

This clone was seen only once. The chain links TRBV19 to TRBJ2-7, with a possible D match to TRBD1 (6 bases). CDR1 is LNHDA and CDR2 is SQIVND in the germline V gene (reference sequence). V was trimmed by 3 bases and J by 6 bases, leaving 18 bases between them. This CDR3 is built from 15 residues. The CDR3 coding sequence is TGTGCCAGTAGTATTTACGCCAGGGTACAGGGCGAGCAGTACTTC. Amino acid sequence: CASSIYARVQGEQYF. The variable domain in full, completed from reference TRBV19 and TRBJ2-7, reads DGGITQSPKYLFRKEGQNVTLSCEQNLNHDAMYWYRQDPGQGLRLIYYSQIVNDFQKGDIAEGYSVSREKKESFPLTVTSAQKNPTAFYLCASSIYARVQGEQYFGPGTRLTVT.

The chain couples TRBV5-1 to TRBJ1-2, with TRBD1 matching over 8 bases. CDR1 and CDR2 (germline): SGHRS, YFSETQ. CDR3 size: 14 residues. After removal of 6 bases from V and 3 bases from J, the junction contained 7 bases not matched to a gene. Written as DNA, the CDR3 is TGCGCCAGCAACAACGGACAGGGAGACTATGGCTACACCTTC. Translation: CASNNGQGDYGYTF.

The chain carries TRBV28 and TRBJ1-1; the D gene is possibly TRBD1 (5 bases). The CDR3 length is 11 residues. The V gene lost 6 bases and the J gene lost 11 bases, with 13 bases spanning the gap. Germline V gene data show CDR1 as MDHEN and CDR2 as SYDVKM. CDR3 residues: CASSRGGRAFF. Written as DNA, the CDR3 is TGTGCCAGCAGCCGGGGGGGGAGGGCTTTCTTT.

The rearrangement links TRBV25-1 to TRBJ2-2; 8 positions agree with TRBD2. The ends lost 3 bases at V and 5 bases at J; junction bases unmatched: 8. Germline assignment: CDR1 MGHDK and CDR2 SYGVNS. This CDR3 has 16 amino acids. CDR3 nucleotide sequence: TGTGCCAGCAGTGAGCGGCCCGGGAGGGGGACCGGGGAGCTGTTTTTT. This encodes CASSERPGRGTGELFF.

The chain uses TRBV5-1 and TRBJ2-1; 9 bases are shared with TRBD1. The CDR3 totals 15 residues. V dropped 3 bases and J dropped 1; count of bases not matched to a gene: 2. Per germline, CDR1 SGHRS and CDR2 YFSETQ. The CDR3 region has the DNA TGCGCCAGCAGCTCAGGACAGGGGTCCTACAATGAGCAGTTCTTC. It encodes CASSSGQGSYNEQFF.

This chain links TRBV5-1 with TRBJ2-2; a weak D match, TRBD1 (6 bases). The germline V gene has CDR1 SGHRS and CDR2 YFSETQ. Trimming left V 1 base short and J 1 base short, with 8 bases between. The length of the CDR3 is 15 residues. In DNA form, the CDR3 reads TGCGCCAGCAGCTTGACAGGGAGGAACACCGGGGAGCTGTTTTTT. Translating gives CASSLTGRNTGELFF.

The V call is TRBV7-3, the J call TRBJ2-3; the D gene is possibly TRBD1 (5 bases). Trimming shortened V by 5 bases and J by 8 bases, and 14 bases separated the two germline ends. The CDR3 totals 13 residues. The germline CDR1 and CDR2 sequences are SGHTA and FQGTGA. CDR3 region: CASSPGRERTQYF. Written as DNA, the CDR3 is TGTGCCAGCAGCCCAGGGCGCGAACGTACGCAGTATTTT.

The chain carries TRBV11-3 and TRBJ2-7; TRBD2 might be the D (5 bases). Trimming took 2 bases from V and 0 from J, leaving 8 bases between them. The V gene's germline CDR1 is SGHNT and CDR2 YENEEA. The CDR3 spans 14 residues. CDR3 amino acids: CASSLFGDSYEQYF. CDR3 DNA sequence: TGTGCCAGCAGCTTATTCGGGGACTCCTACGAGCAGTACTTC.

This chain connects TRBV10-3 to TRBJ1-2; TRBD1 matches 8 bases. Germline-derived CDR1 and CDR2 are ENHRY and SYGVKD. V lost 7 bases and J lost 7; bases outside the gene matches: 5. This CDR3 spans 12 amino acids. The CDR3 sequence: CAITGTGGGYTF. The DNA of the CDR3 is TGTGCCATCACCGGGACAGGCGGTGGCTACACCTTC.

This clone was counted once. This chain connects TRBV24-1 to TRBJ2-1; TRBD2 might be the D (5 bases). Trimming pared 3 bases from V and 7 bases from J, leaving 12 bases between. Germline lookup yields CDR1 KGHDR and CDR2 SFDVKD. The CDR3 spans 14 residues. In DNA, the CDR3 is TGTGCCACCAGTGATCTAATGCGAGGGAATGAGCAGTTCTTC. Protein sequence: CATSDLMRGNEQFF.

This clone was observed a handful of times. The chain carries TRBV3-1 (or the pseudogene TRBV3-2) and TRBJ1-2; D gene unclear. The length of the CDR3 is 14 residues. Germline assignment: CDR1 LGHDT and CDR2 YNNKEL (reference sequence). V was cut by 4 bases and J by 7 bases, with 16 bases left in between. DNA of the CDR3: TGTGCCAGCAGCCCCAGGAGGAGGGATGGTGGCTACACCTTC. Translating it yields CASSPRRRDGGYTF.